This T cell receptor beta chain was sequenced in a study of blood T cell repertoires in COVID-19. The CDR3 consists of 14 residues. Germline V gene sequence: CDR1 MNHEY, CDR2 SVGAGI. The J segment lost 7 bases and the V segment lost 6 bases, leaving 9 bases of the junction unmatched. The assay was immunoSEQ multiplex PCR, and TCRdb's table has in-frame clones only and misses some. In the table there are roughly 200,000 clones, approximately 85% of which are singletons. The chain carries TRBV6-5 and TRBJ2-1, with 7 bases aligning to TRBD2. Specimen: peripheral blood. The receptor comes from a woman aged 55-75 years with acute or convalescent COVID-19. CDR3 loop: CASRASGLLNEQFF. In DNA form, the CDR3 reads TGTGCCAGCAGAGCTAGCGGCCTTTTAAATGAGCAGTTCTTC.